One and the same sample provided the 28 T cell receptor beta chains below, sequenced in a study of blood T cell repertoires in COVID-19. Data came from immunoSEQ multiplex PCR; TCRdb stores just in-frame clones and leaves some out. The data hold hundreds of thousands of clones, with 88% observed a single time. The specimen sequenced was PBMCs or T cells enriched from blood (not recorded which). Every receptor here comes from a woman aged 60-75 years in a cohort exposed to, infected with or recovered from COVID-19 (not recorded which).

The gene calls are TRBV30 and TRBJ1-5; the match to TRBD1 covers 11 bases. Per germline, CDR1 GTSNPN and CDR2 SVGIG (reference sequence). This CDR3 has 15 residues. V shed 4 bases, J shed 7 bases, and the junction held 9 bases outside the gene matches. The CDR3 loop reads CAWNKGQGASQPQHF. The CDR3 nucleotides read TGTGCCTGGAACAAAGGACAGGGGGCGAGCCAGCCCCAGCATTTT.

This chain links TRBV21-1 with TRBJ2-7; the DNA was not compared with TRBD1, the D call given in the table. TRBV21-1 is noted as a pseudogene. The CDR3 runs 18 residues. The CDR3 region is CASSRPSPRGYLSYEQYF. As DNA, the CDR3 is TGTGCCAGCAGCAGGCCCTCCCCCAGGGGTTATCTCTCCTACGAGCAGTACTTC.

The chain links TRBV5-1 to TRBJ2-1; 9 bases agree with TRBD1. V lost 0 bases to trimming and J lost 3 bases; unmatched junction nucleotides: 1. The V gene's germline CDR1 is SGHRS and CDR2 YFSETQ. CDR3 length equals 15 residues. CDR3 in DNA: TGCGCCAGCAGCTTGGGGGACAGGGACTACAATGAGCAGTTCTTC. It encodes CASSLGDRDYNEQFF. Combining the CDR3 with reference TRBV5-1 and TRBJ2-1 gives the whole variable domain KAGVTQTPRYLIKTRGQQVTLSCSPISGHRSVSWYQQTPGQGLQFLFEYFSETQRNKGNFPGRFSGRQFSNSRSEMNVSTLELGDSALYLCASSLGDRDYNEQFFGPGTRLTVL.

The V gene is TRBV3-1 (or the pseudogene TRBV3-2), the J gene TRBJ2-5, with TRBD1 as a possible D gene (5 bases). This CDR3 region has 15 residues. The germline CDR1 and CDR2 sequences are LGHDT and YNNKEL (reference sequence). The V end was cut by 5 bases, the J end by 5 bases, with 18 bases between. The DNA for the CDR3 is TGTGCCAGCAGCTCCCGAGGTGGCAGGGTTGAGACCCAGTACTTC. The encoded protein is CASSSRGGRVETQYF.

The chain links TRBV7-9 to TRBJ1-4, with 9 bases lining up with TRBD1. The CDR3 is 15 residues long. The germline gives CDR1 SEHNR, CDR2 FQNEAQ (reference sequence). J was trimmed by 5 bases and V by 1 base; bases with no gene match: 2. The CDR3 reads CASSLGDRENEKLFF. In DNA form, the CDR3 reads TGTGCCAGCAGCTTAGGGGACAGGGAGAATGAAAAACTGTTTTTT.

This chain uses TRBV16 with TRBJ1-6, with TRBD1 as a possible D gene (5 bases). The CDR3 totals 15 residues. Germline loops: CDR1 KGHSY, CDR2 FQNENV. The V end lost 2 bases, the J end lost 4 bases, and 9 bases lay between the germline ends. Here the CDR3 DNA reads TGTGCCAGCAGCCAACAGGGCTTGTATAATTCACCCCTCCACTTT. Protein sequence: CASSQQGLYNSPLHF.

V and J are TRBV2 and TRBJ2-7; TRBD2 matches at 7 bases. This CDR3 is built from 13 residues. The trim removed 7 bases at V and 0 bases at J, leaving 3 bases unmatched. CDR1 is SNHLY and CDR2 is FYNNEI in the germline V gene. The CDR3: CASTGTISYEQYF. The CDR3 DNA sequence: TGTGCCAGCACGGGGACTATCTCCTACGAGCAGTACTTC.

The chain uses TRBV7-3 and TRBJ2-1; the match to TRBD2 covers 8 bases. Trimming removed 3 bases from V and 3 bases from J; junction bases left unmatched: 10. The CDR3 contains 17 residues. Germline CDR1 and CDR2: SGHTA and FQGTGA. In DNA form, the CDR3 reads TGTGCCAGCAGCTTGGGACCTTTACTAGCGGACTACAATGAGCAGTTCTTC. Its translation: CASSLGPLLADYNEQFF.

J is TRBJ1-3 and V is TRBV6-5; no definite D call. Germline CDR1 reads MNHEY; CDR2 reads SVGAGI. The ends were cut back, 5 bases at V and 4 bases at J, with 9 bases in the middle. The CDR3 covers 13 residues. CDR3 bases: TGTGCCAGCAGTCACGGGGAAGGAAACACCATATATTTT. This translates into CASSHGEGNTIYF.

The chain recombines TRBV7-3 with TRBJ2-1; 10 bases fit TRBD2. Germline V gives CDR1 SGHTA, CDR2 FQGTGA. V lost 3 bases, J lost 2 bases, and 1 base stayed unmatched. This CDR3 spans 15 amino acids. CDR3 sequence: CASSFLAGAYNEQFF. CDR3 nucleotides: TGTGCCAGCAGCTTCCTAGCGGGAGCCTACAATGAGCAGTTCTTC.

The chain uses TRBV19 and TRBJ1-1, with D unresolved. The germline CDR1 and CDR2 sequences are LNHDA and SQIVND (reference sequence). The CDR3 extends over 13 amino acids. V was clipped by 7 bases and J by 0 bases, with 9 bases between them. For the CDR3, the DNA is TGTGCCAGTACCAATGAGATGAACACTGAAGCTTTCTTT. Protein: CASTNEMNTEAFF.

The chain joins TRBV30 to TRBJ2-1; 9 bases fit TRBD1. Germline CDR1 GTSNPN, CDR2 SVGIG (reference sequence). The CDR3 extends over 20 amino acids. The trim removed 0 bases at V and 3 bases at J, leaving 18 bases unmatched. CDR3 nucleotides: TGTGCCTGGAGTGTCAACAGAGTAACACAGGGGGCGAGAAGCTACAATGAGCAGTTCTTC. Protein sequence: CAWSVNRVTQGARSYNEQFF. The full variable domain, with the rest looked up from reference TRBV30 and TRBJ2-1, is SQTIHQWPATLVQPVGSPLSLECTVEGTSNPNLYWYRQAAGRGLQLLFYSVGIGQISSEVPQNLSASRPQDRQFILSSKKLLLSDSGFYLCAWSVNRVTQGARSYNEQFFGPGTRLTVL.

This clone was detected once. The CDR3 bases are TGCGCCAGCAGCTTACAGGGGGCTAGCTATGGCTACACCTTC. Its translation is CASSLQGASYGYTF. This chain links TRBV5-1 with TRBJ1-2; 9 bases agree with TRBD1. The CDR3 spans 14 residues. V was clipped by 2 bases and J by 4 bases; unmatched bases: 3. Germline V gene sequence: CDR1 SGHRS, CDR2 YFSETQ.

This chain uses TRBV6-5 with TRBJ1-1, with D perhaps matching TRBD1 (6 bases). This CDR3 region has 14 residues. Trimming stripped 1 base from V and 2 bases from J, with 8 bases between. Germline loops: CDR1 MNHEY, CDR2 SVGAGI. Here the CDR3 DNA reads TGTGCCAGCAGTTACTTGGGGGCTAACACTGAAGCTTTCTTT. It yields the protein CASSYLGANTEAFF.

The chain carries TRBV5-4 and TRBJ1-1; 10 bases match TRBD1. Losses at the gene ends were 0 bases for V and 12 bases for J; bases not matched to a gene: 8. The CDR3 is 14 amino acids. CDR1 and CDR2 (germline): SGHNT, YYREEE (reference sequence). CDR3 sequence (DNA): TGTGCCAGCAGCTTGGTAACCGGGACAGGGGAGACTTTCTTT. It encodes CASSLVTGTGETFF.

This sequence joins TRBV30 and TRBJ1-6; no clear D gene. This CDR3 spans 15 amino acids. Germline values: CDR1 GTSNPN, CDR2 SVGIG (reference sequence). V was cut by 4 bases and J by 8 bases, with 18 bases left in between. This CDR3 reads CAWTQQVPLDSPLHF. The CDR3 DNA reads as TGTGCCTGGACCCAACAAGTCCCATTGGATTCACCCCTCCACTTT. Supplemented by reference TRBV30 and TRBJ1-6, the full variable domain reads SQTIHQWPATLVQPVGSPLSLECTVEGTSNPNLYWYRQAAGRGLQLLFYSVGIGQISSEVPQNLSASRPQDRQFILSSKKLLLSDSGFYLCAWTQQVPLDSPLHFGNGTRLTVT.

In this sample, this clone turned up once. The chain employs TRBV19 and TRBJ2-2; 11 bases match TRBD2. CDR3 length: 17 amino acids. Per germline, CDR1 LNHDA and CDR2 SQIVND (reference sequence). The V gene end was trimmed by 7 bases and the J gene end by 4 bases; junction bases not matched to a gene: 11. The CDR3: CASTVGSGRAVTGELFF. The CDR3 bases are TGTGCCAGTACGGTCGGTAGCGGGAGGGCCGTCACCGGGGAGCTGTTTTTT.

V gene TRBV24-1 combines with J gene TRBJ2-5; TRBD2 aligns across 8 bases. With V trimmed by 6 bases and J by 5 bases, 10 bases remained unmatched. The CDR3 contains 15 residues. Germline-derived CDR1 and CDR2 are KGHDR and SFDVKD. The CDR3 region is CATSPRAGVGETQYF. The CDR3 DNA follows: TGTGCCACCAGTCCTAGAGCGGGAGTCGGGGAGACCCAGTACTTC.

The chain combines TRBV20-1 with TRBJ1-1; perhaps TRBD1 as D (5 bases). CDR3 length: 11 amino acids. CDR1 is DFQATT and CDR2 is SNEGSKA in the germline V gene (reference sequence). Trimming pared 3 bases from V and 7 bases from J, leaving 9 bases between. The CDR3 reads CSARGGGEAFF. In DNA, the CDR3 is TGCAGTGCTAGGGGGGGAGGTGAAGCTTTCTTT.

The chain links TRBV14 to TRBJ2-5; TRBD2 aligns across 13 bases. The trim removed 1 base at V and 4 bases at J, leaving 3 bases unmatched. The length of the CDR3 is 16 residues. CDR1 is SGHDN, CDR2 FVKESK, per germline. The CDR3 here is CASSQGGLAGRETQYF. CDR3 coding DNA: TGTGCCAGCAGCCAAGGGGGACTAGCGGGAAGAGAGACCCAGTACTTC. The complete variable domain, with remaining parts taken from reference TRBV14 and TRBJ2-5, reads EAGVTQFPSHSVIEKGQTVTLRCDPISGHDNLYWYRRVMGKEIKFLLHFVKESKQDESGMPNNRFLAERTGGTYSTLKVQPAELEDSGVYFCASSQGGLAGRETQYFGPGTRLLVL.

The V call is TRBV7-9, the J call TRBJ2-7; TRBD2 agrees at 11 bases. The J segment lost 3 bases and the V segment lost 4 bases, leaving 5 bases of the junction unmatched. The CDR3 consists of 15 residues. Germline CDR1 reads SEHNR; CDR2 reads FQNEAQ (reference sequence). DNA of the CDR3: TGTGCCAGCAGCTACGTAACTAGCGGGGGCTACGAGCAGTACTTC. This translates into CASSYVTSGGYEQYF.

This sequence joins TRBV7-9 and TRBJ2-7, with D possibly being TRBD2 (5 bases). V was pared by 3 bases and J by 6 bases, with 18 bases between. This CDR3 comprises 15 residues. CDR1 is SEHNR and CDR2 is FQNEAQ in the germline V gene (reference sequence). In DNA, the CDR3 is TGTGCCAGCAGCTTCGTCCTCGGGGATAGGACCGAGCAGTACTTC. It specifies CASSFVLGDRTEQYF.

In this sample, this clone turned up once. Distinct nucleotide sequences in the sample also encode this CDR3. The V and J genes are TRBV9 and TRBJ2-1; 8 nucleotides line up with TRBD2. Germline V gene sequence: CDR1 SGDLS, CDR2 YYNGEE. With 0 bases clipped from V and 2 bases from J, the junction kept 1 base outside the gene matches. CDR3 size: 15 residues. Here the CDR3 DNA reads TGTGCCAGCAGCGTAGGCGGGGGGACCTACAATGAGCAGTTCTTC. It yields the protein CASSVGGGTYNEQFF. The complete variable domain, with remaining parts taken from reference TRBV9 and TRBJ2-1, reads DSGVTQTPKHLITATGQRVTLRCSPRSGDLSVYWYQQSLDQGLQFLIQYYNGEERAKGNILERFSAQQFPDLHSELNLSSLELGDSALYFCASSVGGGTYNEQFFGPGTRLTVL.

With respect to this clone: In the same sample, other DNA sequences code for this CDR3. This sequence joins TRBV19 and TRBJ2-5, with D maybe TRBD1 (7 bases). The CDR3 spans 13 residues. V lost 5 bases, J lost 7 bases, and 14 bases lay in between. Germline values: CDR1 LNHDA, CDR2 SQIVND (reference sequence). The DNA for the CDR3 is TGTGCCAGTAGTCTAGGGCAGGGGGGGACCCAGTACTTC. It yields the protein CASSLGQGGTQYF.

The chain employs TRBV15 and TRBJ1-5; TRBD1 aligns across 7 bases. The V gene's germline CDR1 is LNHNV and CDR2 YYDKDF (reference sequence). V shed 1 base, J shed 4 bases, and the junction held 7 bases outside the gene matches. The CDR3 is 16 amino acids. CDR3 amino acids: CATSRASGQLNQPQHF. The CDR3 nucleotides read TGTGCCACCAGCAGAGCGTCGGGACAGCTTAATCAGCCCCAGCATTTT.

The chain employs TRBV19 and TRBJ2-2; 11 nucleotides agree with TRBD1. V lost 8 bases to trimming and J lost 1 base; unmatched junction nucleotides: 6. Germline CDR1 reads LNHDA; CDR2 reads SQIVND (reference sequence). The CDR3 has 16 amino acids. The CDR3 sequence is CASSRDRGVNTGELFF. CDR3 nucleotides: TGTGCCAGTTCCCGGGACAGGGGGGTGAACACCGGGGAGCTGTTTTTT. Based on the CDR3 plus reference TRBV19 and TRBJ2-2, the full variable domain is DGGITQSPKYLFRKEGQNVTLSCEQNLNHDAMYWYRQDPGQGLRLIYYSQIVNDFQKGDIAEGYSVSREKKESFPLTVTSAQKNPTAFYLCASSRDRGVNTGELFFGEGSRLTVL.

Remarks on this clone: An end of the junction does not agree with germline; a read error may underlie this. The chain carries TRBV11-2 and TRBJ2-1, with TRBD2 as a possible D gene (6 bases). This CDR3 has 11 amino acids. Germline CDR1 reads SGHAT; CDR2 reads FQNNGV. The CDR3 sequence: CASSLVLASIF. The DNA for the CDR3 is TGTGCCAGCAGCTTAGTTCTAGCGTCTATCTTC.

In regard to this clone: Its ends do not fully match the called genes, so a read error is possible. This chain joins TRBV7-7 and TRBJ2-1, with 12 nucleotides matching TRBD2. CDR3 length: 15 residues. CDR1 and CDR2 from the germline V gene are SSHAT and FNYEAQ (reference sequence). The CDR3 DNA follows: TGTGCTAGCAGCCCGACTAGCGGGAGCTACAATGAGCAGTTCTTC. The encoded protein is CASSPTSGSYNEQFF.